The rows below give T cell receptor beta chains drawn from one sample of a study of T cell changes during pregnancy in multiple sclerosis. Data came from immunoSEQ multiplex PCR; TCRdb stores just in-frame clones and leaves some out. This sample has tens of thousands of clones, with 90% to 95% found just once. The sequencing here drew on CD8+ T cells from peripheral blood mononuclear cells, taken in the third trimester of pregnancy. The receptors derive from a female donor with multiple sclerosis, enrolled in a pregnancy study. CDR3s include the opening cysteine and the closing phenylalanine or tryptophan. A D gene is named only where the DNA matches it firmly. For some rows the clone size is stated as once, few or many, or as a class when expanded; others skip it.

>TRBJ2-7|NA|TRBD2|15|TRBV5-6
CASSAFPGLASEQYF
TGTGCCAGCAGCGCCTTCCCGGGACTAGCTTCCGAGCAGTACTTC
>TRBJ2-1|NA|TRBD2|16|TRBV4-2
CASSQLLGTSGGEQFF
TGTGCCAGCAGCCAATTACTCGGGACTAGCGGAGGAGAGCAGTTCTTC
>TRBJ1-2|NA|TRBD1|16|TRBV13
CASSLVGQGVLYGYTF
TGTGCCAGCAGCTTAGTTGGCCAGGGGGTTCTCTATGGCTACACCTTC
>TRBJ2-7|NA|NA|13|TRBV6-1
CASLGSSSYEQYF
TGTGCCAGCTTGGGGAGCAGCTCCTACGAGCAGTACTTC
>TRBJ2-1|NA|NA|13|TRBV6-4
CASSEELHNEQFF
TGTGCCAGCAGTGAAGAACTCCACAATGAGCAGTTCTTC
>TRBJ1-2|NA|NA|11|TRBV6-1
CAYRGEGVYTF
TGTGCCTATCGGGGGGAGGGAGTCTACACCTTC
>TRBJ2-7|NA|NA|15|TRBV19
CASSSLEGLDYEQYF
TGTGCCAGTAGTTCCCTAGAAGGCCTTGACTACGAGCAGTACTTC
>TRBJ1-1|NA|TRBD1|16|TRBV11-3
CASSYRTGGADTEAFF
TGTGCCAGCAGCTATCGGACAGGGGGCGCCGACACTGAAGCTTTCTTT
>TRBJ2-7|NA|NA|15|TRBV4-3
CASSQVVTHSYEQYF
TGCGCCAGCAGCCAAGTAGTCACCCACTCCTACGAGCAGTACTTC
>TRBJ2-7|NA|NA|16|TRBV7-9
CASSLPPGGNPYEQYF
TGTGCCAGCAGCTTACCCCCTGGAGGGAACCCCTACGAGCAGTACTTC
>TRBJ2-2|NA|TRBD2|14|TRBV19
CAPGGAGVTGELFF
TGTGCCCCCGGTGGAGCGGGGGTTACCGGGGAGCTGTTTTTT
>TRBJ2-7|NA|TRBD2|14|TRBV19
CASSIGTSGYEQYF
TGTGCCAGTAGTATAGGGACTAGCGGCTACGAGCAGTACTTC
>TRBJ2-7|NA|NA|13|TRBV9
CASSVGSSYEQYF
TGTGCCAGCAGCGTGGGCAGCTCCTACGAGCAGTACTTC
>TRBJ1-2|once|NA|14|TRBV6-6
CASSYSETADGYTF
TGTGCCAGCAGTTACTCGGAGACGGCAGATGGCTACACCTTC
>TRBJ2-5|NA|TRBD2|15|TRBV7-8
CASSDTGTRRETQYF
TGTGCCAGCAGCGATACCGGGACTAGGAGGGAGACCCAGTACTTC
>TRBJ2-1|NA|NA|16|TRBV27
CASSLSPGFVYNEQFF
TGTGCCAGCAGTTTATCTCCAGGGTTTGTCTACAATGAGCAGTTCTTC
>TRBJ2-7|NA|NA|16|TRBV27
CASSLLRSDSLFEQYF
TGTGCCAGCAGTTTATTGCGGTCGGATTCCCTCTTCGAGCAGTACTTC
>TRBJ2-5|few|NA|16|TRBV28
CASSSRTGLGGETQYF
TGTGCCAGCAGTTCACGGACAGGCCTGGGGGGAGAGACCCAGTACTTC
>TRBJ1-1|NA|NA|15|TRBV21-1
CASSKARGRDTEAFF
TGTGCCAGCAGCAAAGCGCGGGGAAGGGACACTGAAGCTTTCTTT
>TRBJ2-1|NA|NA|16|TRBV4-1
CASSQEGTPTDNEQFF
TGCGCCAGCAGCCAAGAAGGGACTCCCACTGACAATGAGCAGTTCTTC
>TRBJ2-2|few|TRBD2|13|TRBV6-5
CASSKTSAGELFF
TGTGCCAGCAGCAAGACTAGCGCCGGGGAGCTGTTTTTT
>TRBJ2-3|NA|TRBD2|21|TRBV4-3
CASSRLNSLAGGPLSTDTQYF
TGCGCCAGCAGCCGATTAAACTCGTTAGCGGGAGGCCCACTGAGCACAGATACGCAGTATTTT
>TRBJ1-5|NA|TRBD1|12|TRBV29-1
CSVDRDNQPQHF
TGCAGCGTAGACAGGGATAATCAGCCCCAGCATTTT
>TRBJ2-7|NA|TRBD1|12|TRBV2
CASRTGVYEQYF
TGTGCCTCTAGGACAGGGGTCTACGAGCAGTACTTC
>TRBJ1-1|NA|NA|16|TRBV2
CASRGALTLRNTEAFF
TGTGCCAGCAGAGGGGCCCTAACCCTTCGGAACACTGAAGCTTTCTTT
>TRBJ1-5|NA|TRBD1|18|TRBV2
CASSGETGGSDSNQPQHF
TGTGCCAGCAGTGGGGAGACAGGGGGCTCGGATAGCAATCAGCCCCAGCATTTT
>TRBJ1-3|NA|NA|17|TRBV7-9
CASSGSRGLYSGNTIYF
TGTGCCAGCAGCGGATCCAGGGGTCTTTACTCTGGAAACACCATATATTTT
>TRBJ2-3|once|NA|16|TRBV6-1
CASSEGLAASTDTQYF
TGTGCCAGCAGTGAAGGATTAGCGGCTAGCACAGATACGCAGTATTTT
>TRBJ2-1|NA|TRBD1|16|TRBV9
CASSVGETGALDEQFF
TGTGCCAGCAGCGTAGGTGAGACAGGGGCTCTCGATGAGCAGTTCTTC
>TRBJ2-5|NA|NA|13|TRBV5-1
CATTRSGGETQYF
TGCGCCACCACGCGTAGTGGGGGGGAGACCCAGTACTTC
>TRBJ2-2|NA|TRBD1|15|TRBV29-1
CSVAFDRVNTGELFF
TGCAGCGTTGCCTTTGACAGGGTTAACACCGGGGAGCTGTTTTTT
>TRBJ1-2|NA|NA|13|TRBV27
CASKPQGLDGYTF
TGTGCCAGCAAACCACAGGGTCTAGACGGCTACACCTTC
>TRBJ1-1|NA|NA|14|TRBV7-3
CASSLNGVGKEAFF
TGTGCCAGCAGCTTAAACGGGGTCGGAAAAGAAGCTTTCTTT
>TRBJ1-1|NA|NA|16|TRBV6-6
CASTHPPEGANTEAFF
TGTGCCAGCACCCACCCCCCGGAGGGAGCGAACACTGAAGCTTTCTTT
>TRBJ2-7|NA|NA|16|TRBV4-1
CASSPVLGGFNYEQYF
TGCGCCAGCAGCCCCGTCTTAGGCGGGTTTAACTACGAGCAGTACTTC
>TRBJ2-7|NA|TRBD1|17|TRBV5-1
CASSQKPPGQGTDEQYF
TGCGCCAGCAGCCAAAAACCTCCGGGACAGGGCACGGATGAGCAGTACTTC
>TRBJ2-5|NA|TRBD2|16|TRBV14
CASSQGSGSVLETQYF
TGTGCCAGCAGCCAAGGTAGCGGGAGTGTTTTAGAGACCCAGTACTTC
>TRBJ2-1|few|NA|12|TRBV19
CASSPGLLEQFF
TGTGCCAGTAGTCCGGGACTTCTTGAGCAGTTCTTC
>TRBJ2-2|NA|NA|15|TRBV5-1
CASSPPPSATGELFF
TGCGCCAGCAGCCCGCCCCCTAGCGCCACCGGGGAGCTGTTTTTT
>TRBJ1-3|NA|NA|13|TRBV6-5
CATGTNSGNTIYF
TGTGCCACCGGGACAAACTCTGGAAACACCATATATTTT
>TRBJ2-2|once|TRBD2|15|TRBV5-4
CASSLAGGVTGELFF
TGTGCCAGCAGCTTGGCGGGAGGGGTCACCGGGGAGCTGTTTTTT
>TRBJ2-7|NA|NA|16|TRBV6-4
CASSDSLTGDIYEQYF
TGTGCCAGCAGTGACTCGTTAACGGGGGATATCTACGAGCAGTACTTC
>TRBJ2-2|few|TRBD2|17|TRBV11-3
CASSLDMASGRIGELFF
TGTGCCAGCAGCTTAGATATGGCTAGCGGGAGGATCGGGGAGCTGTTTTTT
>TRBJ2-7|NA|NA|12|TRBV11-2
CASSLADSEQYF
TGTGCCAGCAGCTTAGCCGACTCGGAGCAGTACTTC
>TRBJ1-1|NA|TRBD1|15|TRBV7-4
CASSLKTGGLSEAFF
TGTGCCAGCAGCTTGAAGACAGGGGGCCTGTCTGAAGCTTTCTTT
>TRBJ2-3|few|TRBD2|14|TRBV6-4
CASSDAGGGDTQYF
TGTGCCAGCAGTGATGCGGGAGGGGGAGATACGCAGTATTTT
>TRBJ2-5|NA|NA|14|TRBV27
CASSFRGLQETQYF
TGTGCCAGCAGTTTCAGGGGCCTCCAAGAGACCCAGTACTTC
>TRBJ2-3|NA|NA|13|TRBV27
CASSFSGTDTQYF
TGTGCCAGCAGTTTTAGCGGCACAGATACGCAGTATTTT
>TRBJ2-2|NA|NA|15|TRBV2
CASSPPSGNTGELFF
TGTGCCAGCAGTCCCCCCTCGGGGAACACCGGGGAGCTGTTTTTT
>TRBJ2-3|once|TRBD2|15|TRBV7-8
CASSSLAGVGDTQYF
TGTGCCAGCAGCTCTTTAGCGGGAGTGGGAGATACGCAGTATTTT
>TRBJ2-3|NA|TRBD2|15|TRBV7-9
CASSPGTSNTDTQYF
TGTGCCAGCAGCCCCGGGACTAGCAACACAGATACGCAGTATTTT
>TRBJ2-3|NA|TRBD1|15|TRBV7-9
CASSSRDRGRDTQYF
TGTGCCAGCAGCTCCCGGGACAGGGGGAGGGATACGCAGTATTTT
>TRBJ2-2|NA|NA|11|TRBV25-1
CASRSQGELFF
TGTGCCAGCAGATCACAAGGGGAGCTGTTTTTT
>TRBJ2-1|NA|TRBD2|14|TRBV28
CASSLAGGPGEQFF
TGTGCCAGCAGTTTAGCGGGAGGGCCTGGTGAGCAGTTCTTC